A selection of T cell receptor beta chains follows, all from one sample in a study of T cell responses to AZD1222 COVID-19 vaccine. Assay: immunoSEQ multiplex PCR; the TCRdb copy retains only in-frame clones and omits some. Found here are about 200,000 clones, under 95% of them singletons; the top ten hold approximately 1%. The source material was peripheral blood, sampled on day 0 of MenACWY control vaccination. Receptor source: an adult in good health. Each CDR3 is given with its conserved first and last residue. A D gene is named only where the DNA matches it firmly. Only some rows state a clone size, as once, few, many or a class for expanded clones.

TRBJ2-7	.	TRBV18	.	TGTGCCAGCTCACCCCCCCGTGTGGCGGGGGAGCAGTACTTC	CASSPPRVAGEQYF
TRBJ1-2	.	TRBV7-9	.	TGTGCCAGCACCTCCCAGGAAGGTACTGGCTACACCTTC	CASTSQEGTGYTF
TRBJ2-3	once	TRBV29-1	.	TGCAGCGTTGAGATCTCGCAGGGCACAGATACGCAGTATTTT	CSVEISQGTDTQYF
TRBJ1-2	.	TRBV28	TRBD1	TGTGCCAGCTTCGACAGGGGGCGGGATGGCTACACCTTC	CASFDRGRDGYTF
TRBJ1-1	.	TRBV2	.	TGTGCCAGCACCGCGCGTGGGGCAGCTTTCTTT	CASTARGAAFF
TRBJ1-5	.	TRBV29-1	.	TGCAGCGTTGGTGGCGGGGAAGGCAATCAGCCCCAGCATTTT	CSVGGGEGNQPQHF
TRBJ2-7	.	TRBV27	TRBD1	TGTGCCCCCGGGACAGGGGCCTACGAGCAGTACTTC	CAPGTGAYEQYF
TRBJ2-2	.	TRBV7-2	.	TGTGCCAGCAGCTTGATACAGACGAACACCGGGGAGCTGTTTTTT	CASSLIQTNTGELFF
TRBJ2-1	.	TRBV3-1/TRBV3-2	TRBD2	TGTGCCAGCAGCCTAACGGGGGGGTTCAATGAGCAGTTCTTC	CASSLTGGFNEQFF
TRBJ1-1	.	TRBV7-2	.	TGTGCCAGCAGCTTAAGAGCGTTGGGGCAGAACACTGAAGCTTTCTTT	CASSLRALGQNTEAFF
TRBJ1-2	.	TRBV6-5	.	TGTGCCAGCAGCCAAAGCCCTCCAGAAAACTATGGCTACACCTTC	CASSQSPPENYGYTF
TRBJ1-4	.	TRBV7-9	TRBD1	TGTGCCAGCAGCTTAAAGAGAGACAGGGATGAAAAACTGTTTTTT	CASSLKRDRDEKLFF
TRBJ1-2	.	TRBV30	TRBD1	TGTGCCTGGGGGGCAACCGGGACAGGGGTTTATGGCTACACCTTC	CAWGATGTGVYGYTF
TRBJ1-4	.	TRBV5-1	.	TGCGCCAGCAGCTTGGCGGGGGCAACTAATGAAAAACTGTTTTTT	CASSLAGATNEKLFF
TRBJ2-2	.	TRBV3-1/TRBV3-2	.	TGTGCCGCCGGGGCGGGCGTCACCGGGGAGCTGTTTTTT	CAAGAGVTGELFF
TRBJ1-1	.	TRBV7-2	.	TGTGCCAGCAGCTTAGTTATGGCCCGAGAAGCTTTCTTT	CASSLVMAREAFF
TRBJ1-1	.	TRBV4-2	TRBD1	TGTGCCAGCAGCCCCTTGGGGAAGGGGGCGCTGGGCACTGAAGCTTTCTTT	CASSPLGKGALGTEAFF
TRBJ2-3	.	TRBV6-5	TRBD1	TGTGCCAGCAGTACCGGGACAGAACACACAGATACGCAGTATTTT	CASSTGTEHTDTQYF
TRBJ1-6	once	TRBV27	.	TGTGCCACCCGTCGAGGGGATAGAGATAATTCACCCCTCCACTTT	CATRRGDRDNSPLHF
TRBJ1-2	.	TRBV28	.	TGTGCCAGCAGCTTCGGTAGGGACTATGGCTACACCTTC	CASSFGRDYGYTF
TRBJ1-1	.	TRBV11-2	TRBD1	TGTGCCAGCAGCTCCCGGACAGGGTGGAACACTGAAGCTTTCTTT	CASSSRTGWNTEAFF
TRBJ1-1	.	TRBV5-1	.	TGCGCCAGCAGCCACGGGGGGACAATGAACACTGAAGCTTTCTTT	CASSHGGTMNTEAFF
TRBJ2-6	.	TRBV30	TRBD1	TGTGCCTGGAGTCCCGACAGGGCTGGGGCCAACGTCCTGACTTTC	CAWSPDRAGANVLTF
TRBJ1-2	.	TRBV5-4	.	TGTGCCAGCAGCTTGGGGGCGAGCGACTATGGCTACACCTTC	CASSLGASDYGYTF
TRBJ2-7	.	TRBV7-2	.	TGTGCCAGCAGCTTGGACAGCATAGTTAGCGAGCAGTACTTC	CASSLDSIVSEQYF